This TCR beta chain was profiled in a study of T cells in women clearing cervical HPV infection. The table came from immunoSEQ multiplex PCR; TCRdb's copy has only in-frame clones and leaves some out. The sample shows approximately 26,000 clones, and 11% sits with its ten largest clones. Germline-derived CDR1 and CDR2 are SGHRS and YFSETQ. V shed 4 bases and J 4 bases; nucleotides not matched to a gene: 10. The CDR3 consists of 16 residues. About this clone: Its specificity is unknown. The read gets to within 3 residues of the CDR3 end, and the germline J gene fills in the rest.

Study conclusions and caveats: Cases and controls were distinguished at AUC 0.65 to 0.85 by richness and V genes. CIN3+ cases had significantly higher TCR richness than controls; evenness did not differ.

V and J are TRBV5-1 and TRBJ2-3; 9 bases fit TRBD2. The sequenced sample was blood buffy coat. This TCR derives from a woman between 18 and 75 years old with a cervical HPV16 infection that either progressed to CIN3+ or cleared (not recorded which). This CDR3 is CASSHRLAGNSDTQYF. The CDR3 DNA, read in part, is TGCGCCAGCAGCCATAGGCTAGCGGGGAATTCAGATACG.